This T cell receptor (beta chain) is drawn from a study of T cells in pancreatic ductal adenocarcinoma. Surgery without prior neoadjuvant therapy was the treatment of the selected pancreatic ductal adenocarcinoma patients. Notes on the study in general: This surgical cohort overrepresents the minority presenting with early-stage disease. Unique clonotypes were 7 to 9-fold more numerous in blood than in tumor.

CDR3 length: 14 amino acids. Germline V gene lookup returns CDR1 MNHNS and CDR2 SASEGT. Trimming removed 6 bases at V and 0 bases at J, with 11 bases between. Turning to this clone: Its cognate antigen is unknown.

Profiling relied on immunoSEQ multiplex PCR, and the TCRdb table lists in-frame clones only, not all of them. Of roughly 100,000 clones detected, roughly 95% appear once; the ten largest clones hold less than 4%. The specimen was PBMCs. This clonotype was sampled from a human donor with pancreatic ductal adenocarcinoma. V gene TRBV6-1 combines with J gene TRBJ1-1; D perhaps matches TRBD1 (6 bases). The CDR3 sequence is CASRVAGVNTEAFF. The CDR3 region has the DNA TGTGCCAGCAGGGTCGCAGGGGTGAACACTGAAGCTTTCTTT.